One sample yielded the 18 T cell receptor beta chains listed below, sequenced in a study of PD-1 blockade in classical Hodgkin lymphoma. The method was immunoSEQ multiplex PCR; TCRdb's version includes in-frame clones alone and lacks a portion of them. The data hold about 84,000 clones, with about 89% observed a single time. Each patient experienced a relapse that followed autologous stem cell transplantation, and brentuximab vedotin exposure varied. The input for sequencing was peripheral blood mononuclear cells (PBMCs), taken at baseline. The receptor set was obtained from a human donor with classical Hodgkin lymphoma.

The chain carries TRBV4-1 and TRBJ1-2; a weak D match, TRBD1 (6 bases). Germline V gene lookup returns CDR1 MGHRA and CDR2 YSYEKL. The CDR3 totals 14 residues. Trimming stripped 1 base from V and 2 bases from J, with 8 bases between. The CDR3 spells CASSQVDRNYGYTF. The DNA for the CDR3 is TGCGCCAGCAGCCAAGTAGACAGGAACTATGGCTACACCTTC.

V usage is TRBV30 and J usage is TRBJ2-7; weak D call: TRBD2 (6 bases). In germline, CDR1 is GTSNPN, CDR2 SVGIG (reference sequence). V lost 0 bases and J 1 base, leaving 13 bases between the germline ends. The CDR3 spans 15 residues. CDR3 protein: CAWSVPRLDSYEQYF. The CDR3 bases are TGTGCCTGGAGTGTCCCGAGACTAGATTCCTACGAGCAGTACTTC.

This sequence joins TRBV30 and TRBJ1-1; tentatively, D is TRBD1 (5 bases). V shed 3 bases and J shed 4 bases, with 18 bases lying between them. CDR3 size: 15 residues. The germline gives CDR1 GTSNPN, CDR2 SVGIG (reference sequence). In nucleotides, the CDR3 is TGTGCCTGGAGGGGGAGGGGCGGAGGGTTCACTGAAGCTTTCTTT. This gives the protein CAWRGRGGGFTEAFF.

J is TRBJ1-1 and V is TRBV28; D is uncertain. Germline lookup yields CDR1 MDHEN and CDR2 SYDVKM. This CDR3 has 13 residues. Deletions cut 9 bases from V and 10 bases from J, with 21 bases between. The CDR3, as DNA: TGTGCCAGTTCGACCTACCGGGGATTAGTAGCTTTCTTT. Translated, it gives CASSTYRGLVAFF.

The J gene is TRBJ2-1, the V gene TRBV6-1; weak D call: TRBD2 (5 bases). Trimming took off 8 bases at V and 4 bases at J, with 12 bases between the two ends. Germline loops: CDR1 MNHNS, CDR2 SASEGT. The CDR3 is made up of 13 amino acids. CDR3 bases: TGTGCCAGCCTAGGACTGGATTACAATGAGCAGTTCTTC. This gives the protein CASLGLDYNEQFF.

V and J are TRBV4-3 and TRBJ2-1; 7 nucleotides align to TRBD2. Looked up from germline, CDR1 is LGHNA and CDR2 is YSLEER. The CDR3 runs to 17 residues. Unmatched junction bases numbered 9, after V lost 1 base and J lost 3 bases. CDR3 DNA sequence: TGCGCCAGCAGCCAAGTATTTTGGCTAGCGGACTACAATGAGCAGTTCTTC. Translation: CASSQVFWLADYNEQFF.

This clone was observed a few times. The rearrangement joins TRBV7-2 to TRBJ2-7; TRBD2 matches at 10 bases. The CDR3 contains 16 residues. Germline V gene data show CDR1 as SGHTA and CDR2 as FQGNSA. V was clipped by 8 bases and J by 4 bases; unmatched bases: 14. The CDR3 DNA reads TGTGCCAGCGGCCGGGAGGCTAGCGGGAGTAGGTACGAGCAGTACTTC. This encodes CASGREASGSRYEQYF.

A single count supports this clone. DNA for the CDR3: TGTGCCAGCAGCTTATGGGCCCTAGCGGGAGAGGGAACCGGGGAGCTGTTTTTT. Translating it yields CASSLWALAGEGTGELFF. The V gene is TRBV7-6, the J gene TRBJ2-2; TRBD2 matches at 10 bases. V gave up 2 bases and J gave up 5 bases; unmatched junction bases: 11. Germline V gene sequence: CDR1 SGHVS, CDR2 FNYEAQ. The CDR3 is 18 amino acids. Complete variable domain (other parts from reference TRBV7-6 and TRBJ2-2): GAGVSQSPRYKVTKRGQDVALRCDPISGHVSLYWYRQALGQGPEFLTYFNYEAQQDKSGLPNDRFSAERPEGSISTLTIQRTEQRDSAMYRCASSLWALAGEGTGELFFGEGSRLTVL.

The gene calls are TRBV19 and TRBJ2-1; D call uncertain. Germline V lookup: CDR1 LNHDA, CDR2 SQIVND (reference sequence). CDR3 length: 13 residues. Trimming left V 8 bases short and J 4 bases short, with 12 bases between. In DNA form, the CDR3 reads TGTGCCAGTGCGGCAAGAGCTTACAATGAGCAGTTCTTC. Amino acid sequence: CASAARAYNEQFF.

V and J are TRBV7-6 and TRBJ2-2, with 9 bases fitting TRBD2. This CDR3 has 16 amino acids. Germline trimming cut 5 bases from V and 0 bases from J; bases unmatched to any gene: 4. CDR1 and CDR2 (germline): SGHVS, FNYEAQ. The CDR3 DNA follows: TGTGCCAGCAGCGAGGGACTAGCCGCGAACACCGGGGAGCTGTTTTTT. Translation: CASSEGLAANTGELFF.

This chain uses TRBV4-3 with TRBJ2-1; the match to TRBD2 covers 12 bases. Germline CDR1 and CDR2: LGHNA and YSLEER. V shed 4 bases and J 9 bases; nucleotides not matched to a gene: 7. The CDR3 is 15 residues long. The CDR3 spells CASSLRTSGIFEQFF. The DNA for the CDR3 is TGCGCCAGCAGCCTCCGGACTAGCGGGATCTTTGAGCAGTTCTTC.

The rearrangement links TRBV2 to TRBJ2-7; D is uncertain. The CDR3 loop spans 14 amino acids. The V gene's germline CDR1 is SNHLY and CDR2 FYNNEI. Between the trimmed V and J ends, which lost 3 bases and 0 bases, there was a span of 9 bases. The CDR3 loop is CASSDFTSSYEQYF. CDR3 sequence (DNA): TGTGCCAGCAGTGATTTTACCAGCTCCTACGAGCAGTACTTC.

The chain employs TRBV7-6 and TRBJ2-1; 13 positions agree with TRBD2. The CDR3 totals 16 residues. CDR1 SGHVS and CDR2 FNYEAQ come from the germline V gene. Trimming at V came to 4 bases and at J to 1 base, leaving 1 base not matched to a gene. The CDR3 sequence is CASSSLAGGSYNEQFF. The CDR3 bases are TGTGCCAGCAGCTCACTAGCGGGGGGGTCCTACAATGAGCAGTTCTTC.

This CDR3 is CASSQTFRARRSTEAFF. DNA of the CDR3: TGCGCCAGCAGCCAAACCTTCCGGGCCCGTCGGAGCACTGAAGCTTTCTTT. V is TRBV4-3 and J is TRBJ1-1; D is uncertain. Germline loops: CDR1 LGHNA, CDR2 YSLEER. The CDR3 totals 17 residues. V was shortened by 2 bases and J by 4 bases, with 20 bases between the two germline ends.

The CDR3 is CASSFGQTTDTQYF. DNA for the CDR3: TGCGCCAGCAGCTTCGGACAGACCACAGATACGCAGTATTTT. V usage is TRBV5-1 and J usage is TRBJ2-3, with D possibly being TRBD1 (6 bases). This CDR3 is 14 amino acids long. Germline V CDR1 and CDR2: SGHRS, YFSETQ. Trimming removed 2 bases from V and 2 bases from J, with 9 bases in between.

This chain links TRBV19 with TRBJ2-2; TRBD1 matches 7 bases. Germline CDR1 is LNHDA and CDR2 is SQIVND (reference sequence). This CDR3 is built from 15 residues. Losses at the gene ends were 1 base for V and 6 bases for J; bases not matched to a gene: 5. In DNA, the CDR3 is TGTGCCAGTAGTATAGGACAGGGCTGGTCCGGGGAGCTGTTTTTT. As protein: CASSIGQGWSGELFF.

The chain carries TRBV7-9 and TRBJ2-7; 8 bases line up with TRBD1. The CDR3 is 12 amino acids. The V segment lost 5 bases and the J segment 3 bases; nucleotides outside the gene matches: 0. Germline CDR1 reads SEHNR; CDR2 reads FQNEAQ (reference sequence). CDR3 amino acids: CASSTGGYEQYF. CDR3 in DNA: TGTGCCAGCAGCACAGGGGGCTACGAGCAGTACTTC. The whole variable domain, remainder taken from reference TRBV7-9 and TRBJ2-7, is DTGVSQNPRHKITKRGQNVTFRCDPISEHNRLYWYRQTLGQGPEFLTYFQNEAQLEKSRLLSDRFSAERPKGSFSTLEIQRTEQGDSAMYLCASSTGGYEQYFGPGTRLTVT.

About this clone itself: One end of the junction varies from germline; a read error may be responsible. This chain joins TRBV7-9 and TRBJ1-3; D may be TRBD1 (6 bases). The CDR3 length is 13 residues. The V gene's germline CDR1 is SEHNR and CDR2 FQNEAQ (reference sequence). The CDR3 is CASSLGDRGTPRF. CDR3 nucleotides: TGTGCCAGCAGCTTGGGCGATCGAGGGACACCTCGTTTT.